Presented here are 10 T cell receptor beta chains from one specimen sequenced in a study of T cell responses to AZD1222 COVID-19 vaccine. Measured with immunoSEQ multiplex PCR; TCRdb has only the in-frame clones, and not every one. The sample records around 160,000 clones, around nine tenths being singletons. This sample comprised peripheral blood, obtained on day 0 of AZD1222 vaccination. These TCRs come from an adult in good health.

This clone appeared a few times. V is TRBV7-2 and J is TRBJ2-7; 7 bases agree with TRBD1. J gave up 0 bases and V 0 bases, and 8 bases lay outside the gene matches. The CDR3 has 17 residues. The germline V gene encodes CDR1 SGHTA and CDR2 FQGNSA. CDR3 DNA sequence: TGTGCCAGCAGCTTAGCTACAGGCGGACAGGACTCCTACGAGCAGTACTTC. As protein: CASSLATGGQDSYEQYF.

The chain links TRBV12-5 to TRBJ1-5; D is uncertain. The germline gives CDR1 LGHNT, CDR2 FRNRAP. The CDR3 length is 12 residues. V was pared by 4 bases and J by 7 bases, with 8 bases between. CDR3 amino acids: CASGSDRQPQHF. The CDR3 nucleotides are TGTGCTAGTGGTTCGGATAGGCAGCCCCAGCATTTT.

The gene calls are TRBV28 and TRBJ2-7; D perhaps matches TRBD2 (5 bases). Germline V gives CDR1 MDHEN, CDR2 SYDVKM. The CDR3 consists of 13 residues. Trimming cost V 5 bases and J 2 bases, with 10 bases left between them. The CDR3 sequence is CASSVLGTYEQYF. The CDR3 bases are TGTGCCAGCAGTGTCCTCGGGACCTACGAGCAGTACTTC.

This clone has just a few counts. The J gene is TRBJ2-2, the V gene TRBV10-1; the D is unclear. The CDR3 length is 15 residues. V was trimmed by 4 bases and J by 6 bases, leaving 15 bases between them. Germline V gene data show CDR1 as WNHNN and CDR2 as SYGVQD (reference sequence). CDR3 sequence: CASSVSTRTPGELFF. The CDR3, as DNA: TGCGCCAGCAGTGTTTCTACCCGGACCCCCGGGGAGCTGTTTTTT.

CDR3 bases: TGTGCCAGCAGTTTGCCCGGGGACTATGGCTACACCTTC. Encoded protein: CASSLPGDYGYTF. The genes are TRBV28 and TRBJ1-2; D remains ambiguous. V shed 3 bases and J shed 3 bases, with 8 bases lying between them. CDR1 MDHEN and CDR2 SYDVKM come from the germline V gene. This CDR3 is built from 13 residues.

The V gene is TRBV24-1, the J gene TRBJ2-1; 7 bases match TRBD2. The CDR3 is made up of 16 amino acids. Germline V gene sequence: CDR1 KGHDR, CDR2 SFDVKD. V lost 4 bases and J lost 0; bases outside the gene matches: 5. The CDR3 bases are TGTGCCACCAGTGAACCGGGACTACCCTCCTACAATGAGCAGTTCTTC. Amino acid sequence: CATSEPGLPSYNEQFF.

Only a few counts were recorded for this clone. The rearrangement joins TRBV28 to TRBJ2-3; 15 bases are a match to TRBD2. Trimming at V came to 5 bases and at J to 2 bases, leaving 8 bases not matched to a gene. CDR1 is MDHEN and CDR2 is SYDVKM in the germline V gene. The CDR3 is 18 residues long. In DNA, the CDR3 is TGTGCCAGCAGTAAGGGACTAGCGGGAGGAGCTGACACAGATACGCAGTATTTT. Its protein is CASSKGLAGGADTDTQYF.

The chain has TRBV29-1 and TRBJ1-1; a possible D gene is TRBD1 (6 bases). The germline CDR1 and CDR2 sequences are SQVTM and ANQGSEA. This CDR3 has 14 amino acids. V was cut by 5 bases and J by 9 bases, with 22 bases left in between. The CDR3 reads CSVPGPGEFGQAFF. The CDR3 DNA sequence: TGCAGCGTTCCGGGCCCAGGGGAATTCGGTCAAGCTTTCTTT.

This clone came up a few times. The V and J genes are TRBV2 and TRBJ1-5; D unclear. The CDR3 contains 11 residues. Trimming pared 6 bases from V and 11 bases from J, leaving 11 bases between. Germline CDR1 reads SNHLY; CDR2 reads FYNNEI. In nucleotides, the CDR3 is TGTGCCAGCAGGGATGGACGGGCCCAGCATTTT. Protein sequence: CASRDGRAQHF.

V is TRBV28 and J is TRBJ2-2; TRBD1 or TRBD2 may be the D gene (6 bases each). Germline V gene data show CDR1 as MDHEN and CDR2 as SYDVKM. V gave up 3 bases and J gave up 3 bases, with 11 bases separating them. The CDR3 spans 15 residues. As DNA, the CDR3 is TGTGCCAGCAGTTTGGGGGGCGCCGACACCGGGGAGCTGTTTTTT. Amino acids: CASSLGGADTGELFF. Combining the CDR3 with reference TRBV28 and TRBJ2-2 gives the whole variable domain DVKVTQSSRYLVKRTGEKVFLECVQDMDHENMFWYRQDPGLGLRLIYFSYDVKMKEKGDIPEGYSVSREKKERFSLILESASTNQTSMYLCASSLGGADTGELFFGEGSRLTVL.